Listed below are T cell receptor beta chains from one sample, sequenced in a study of blood T cell repertoires in COVID-19. Only in-frame clones appear in the TCRdb table, and some are missing; sequencing was by immunoSEQ multiplex PCR. This table holds approximately 110,000 clones, roughly 72% found once. The sample taken for sequencing was peripheral blood. The receptors originated from a man of 80 years or more with COVID-19, enrolled during active disease. The CDR3 runs from the conserved cysteine through the conserved F or W. The D gene is left open where the match is weak. Size is omitted from some rows. Given values are once, few, many or a class for expanded clones.

clone_size,j_call,v_call,d_call,cdr3_nt,cdr3_aa
NA,TRBJ1-5,TRBV19,TRBD1,TGTGCCACTTCGGGACAGGGATTCGATCAGCCCCAGCATTTT,CATSGQGFDQPQHF
NA,TRBJ2-7,TRBV7-2,TRBD2,TGTGCCAGCAGCCCGGGCCGAAGAGCGGGAAACATAGGCGAGCAGTACTTC,CASSPGRRAGNIGEQYF
NA,TRBJ2-7,TRBV28,TRBD2,TGTGCCAGCAGTCTCGGACTAGTCCGTTCCTACGAGCAGTACTTC,CASSLGLVRSYEQYF
NA,TRBJ1-2,TRBV21-1,NA,TGTGCCAGCCCGGGACAGGGACGCAGGGCAGAATATGGCTACACCTTC,CASPGQGRRAEYGYTF
few,TRBJ1-6,TRBV28,TRBD1,TGTGCCAGCAGTCGATACGGGACAGGGAGTCTCCTCCACTTT,CASSRYGTGSLLHF
NA,TRBJ2-6,TRBV7-9,NA,TGTGCCAGCAGCTTCTTGGTTAGCTCTGGGGCCAACGTCCTGACTTTC,CASSFLVSSGANVLTF
NA,TRBJ2-7,TRBV15,NA,TGTGCCACCAGCAGAGATGTGGGGCTTACTCCCTACGAGCAGTACTTC,CATSRDVGLTPYEQYF
NA,TRBJ2-7,TRBV18,TRBD2,TGTGCCAGCTCACCACGATCGGCTAGCGGGGACGAGCAGTACTTC,CASSPRSASGDEQYF
NA,TRBJ2-5,TRBV19,TRBD2,TGTGCCAGTAGTATGCGGGGGGTCGGAAAAGAGACCCAGTACTTC,CASSMRGVGKETQYF
NA,TRBJ2-1,TRBV4-3,NA,TGCGCCAGCAGCCAAGGACTAGCCTACAATGAGCAGTTCTTC,CASSQGLAYNEQFF
NA,TRBJ2-7,TRBV7-9,TRBD1,TGTGCCAGCAGCTTAGATCCCCCGACAGGGACGGGGTACGAGCAGTACTTC,CASSLDPPTGTGYEQYF
NA,TRBJ1-2,TRBV20-1,NA,TGCAGTGCTAGTCAGGCGTTCGTCCACTCCTATGGCTACACCTTC,CSASQAFVHSYGYTF
once,TRBJ2-1,TRBV11-2,NA,TGTGCCAGCAGCAAATGGACTGCCTACAATGAGCAGTTCTTC,CASSKWTAYNEQFF
few,TRBJ2-1,TRBV5-1,TRBD2,TGCGCCAGCAGCTCGGGACTAGCGGTGTACAATGAGCAGTTCTTC,CASSSGLAVYNEQFF
NA,TRBJ2-1,TRBV5-1,NA,TGCGCCAGCAGCTTGGGGGCGGGTGCCTACAATGAGCAGTTCTTC,CASSLGAGAYNEQFF
NA,TRBJ2-5,TRBV18,NA,TGTGCCAGCTCACCAACAGGGGGGGGAGAGACCCAGTACTTC,CASSPTGGGETQYF
few,TRBJ1-5,TRBV19,NA,TGTGCCAGTAGTCTGAGAGATAGCAATCAGCCCCAGCATTTT,CASSLRDSNQPQHF
NA,TRBJ2-2,TRBV5-1,NA,TGCGCCAGCAGCTTGTACGGGGATGGCACCGGGGAGCTGTTTTTT,CASSLYGDGTGELFF
once,TRBJ2-7,TRBV27,NA,TGTGCCAGCAGCGATACTGCCTACGAGCAGTACTTC,CASSDTAYEQYF
NA,TRBJ2-3,TRBV7-9,NA,TGTGCCAGCAGCTTAGTGGGGCCATTCAGCACAGATACGCAGTATTTT,CASSLVGPFSTDTQYF
few,TRBJ2-7,TRBV27,NA,TGTGCCAGCAGTTCTCAGGGATTCTACGATAAGCAGTACTTC,CASSSQGFYDKQYF
NA,TRBJ2-1,TRBV4-3,NA,TGCGCCAGCAGCCATGTCCAGGGGCAGTGGAATGAGCAGTTCTTC,CASSHVQGQWNEQFF
NA,TRBJ1-5,TRBV6-6,NA,TGTGCCAGCACCACAGCCGATCAGCCCCAGCATTTT,CASTTADQPQHF
NA,TRBJ2-5,TRBV6-5,NA,TGTGCCAGCATATCGGGGGACTTGCAAGAGACCCAGTACTTC,CASISGDLQETQYF
NA,TRBJ2-7,TRBV2,TRBD2,TGTGCCAGCAAGAAGCGGGAGGGCCTCGAGCAGTACTTC,CASKKREGLEQYF
NA,TRBJ1-4,TRBV6-2/TRBV6-3,TRBD1,TGTGCCAGCAGCTCGGGACAGGGAAGTGAAAAACTGTTTTTT,CASSSGQGSEKLFF
NA,TRBJ1-4,TRBV28,NA,TGTGCCAGCAGTCCCCCAGTCGGGAAGCGGGAAAAACTGTTTTTT,CASSPPVGKREKLFF
NA,TRBJ2-7,TRBV5-1,TRBD2,TGCGCCAGCAGCTTGGTGCTAGCGGGAGTCTACGAGCAGTACTTC,CASSLVLAGVYEQYF
NA,TRBJ2-1,TRBV5-7,TRBD1,TGTGCCAGCAGCTTGGGACAGGGGTGTGAGCAGTTCTTC,CASSLGQGCEQFF
NA,TRBJ2-1,TRBV3-1/TRBV3-2,NA,TGTGCCAGCAGCCAAGGGGGCCTCTCCTACAATGAGCAGTTCTTC,CASSQGGLSYNEQFF
NA,TRBJ2-7,TRBV4-2,TRBD2,TGTGCCAGCAGCCAAGAAGAACTAGCGGGCGGATACTACGAGCAGTACTTC,CASSQEELAGGYYEQYF
NA,TRBJ1-2,TRBV9,NA,TGTGCCAGCAGCGTAGACTCCGGTCGAGAGGGCTACACCTTC,CASSVDSGREGYTF
few,TRBJ2-1,TRBV7-9,NA,TGTGCCAGCAGCTTTACCTACTCTACCAATGAGCAGTTCTTC,CASSFTYSTNEQFF
NA,TRBJ1-5,TRBV6-6,TRBD1,TGTGCCAGCAGCCCCGGAACAGGGGCACGCAATCAGCCCCAGCATTTT,CASSPGTGARNQPQHF
NA,TRBJ2-7,TRBV5-1,TRBD1,TGCGCCAGCAGCCTCGCCTGGCGGACAGGGGGCTCCTACGAGCAGTACTTC,CASSLAWRTGGSYEQYF
NA,TRBJ1-1,TRBV28,TRBD1,TGTGCCAGCAGCCCGAAAGGGACAGGGGGTCTTGAAGCTTTCTTT,CASSPKGTGGLEAFF
NA,TRBJ2-3,TRBV5-4,TRBD1,TGTGCCAGCAGCTCCGACAGGGCCAGCACAGATACGCAGTATTTT,CASSSDRASTDTQYF
NA,TRBJ1-1,TRBV29-1,NA,TGCAGCGTTATGCAGGGGACGAACACTGAAGCTTTCTTT,CSVMQGTNTEAFF
NA,TRBJ2-7,TRBV5-4,NA,TGTGCCAGCAGCTTAAACCGCGGCGTAGCCTACGAGCAGTACTTC,CASSLNRGVAYEQYF
NA,TRBJ2-7,TRBV7-9,NA,TGTGCCAGCAGCTTCGACGACAGGACCTACGAGCAGTACTTC,CASSFDDRTYEQYF
NA,TRBJ2-5,TRBV9,TRBD2,TGTGCCAGCAGCGGGGGGATGGCGGGAGGGGAAGAGACCCAGTACTTC,CASSGGMAGGEETQYF
NA,TRBJ2-5,TRBV7-3,TRBD2,TGTGCCACCGACGACCCCCCCGGGACTAGCCAAGAGACCCAGTACTTC,CATDDPPGTSQETQYF
NA,TRBJ2-5,TRBV7-9,TRBD2,TGTGCCAGCAGCTTAGCCAGCGGGGCCCAAGAGACCCAGTACTTC,CASSLASGAQETQYF
few,TRBJ2-1,TRBV3-1/TRBV3-2,TRBD2,TGTGCCAGCAGCCCCTCCGGGACTAGCGGGAGGGCCTTCGATGAGCAGTTCTTC,CASSPSGTSGRAFDEQFF
many,TRBJ2-7,TRBV27,TRBD1,TGTGCCAGCAGTTTAAAGGGGCAGGGGGCTTACGAGCAGTACTTC,CASSLKGQGAYEQYF
few,TRBJ2-7,TRBV23-1,NA,TGCGCCAGCAGTCAATCGTCGGGACTGAACTCCTACGAGCAGTACTTC,CASSQSSGLNSYEQYF
NA,TRBJ2-7,TRBV2,TRBD2,TGTGCCAGCAGAGGACTAGCGGGAGGCTACGAGCAGTACTTC,CASRGLAGGYEQYF
NA,TRBJ2-3,TRBV9,NA,TGTGCCAGCAGCGTAGCTACTTCGCGGGATGGCTCGGATACGCAGTATTTT,CASSVATSRDGSDTQYF
NA,TRBJ2-5,TRBV28,TRBD2,TGTGCCAGCAGTTTTCTATTCGGGGCGGGAGGTCGTGATCAAGAGACCCAGTACTTC,CASSFLFGAGGRDQETQYF
once,TRBJ2-7,TRBV29-1,TRBD1,TGCAGCGTCTGGACAGGGGGGGTTTACGAGCAGTACTTC,CSVWTGGVYEQYF
once,TRBJ2-5,TRBV5-1,TRBD2,TGCGCCAGCAAAGAGGGACTAGCGGGAGGGAGTACAAACTTC,CASKEGLAGGSTNF
few,TRBJ2-7,TRBV5-6,TRBD1,TGTGCCAGCAGCAAGGACAGGGTTGGGGAGCAGTACTTC,CASSKDRVGEQYF
NA,TRBJ2-5,TRBV29-1,NA,TGCAGCGCCCTACGTCGGGGGGCAGAGACCCAGTACTTC,CSALRRGAETQYF
NA,TRBJ2-2,TRBV5-1,TRBD1,TGCGCCAGCAGCTCTGGGACAGGGGAGGTGACCGGGGAGCTGTTTTTT,CASSSGTGEVTGELFF
few,TRBJ2-7,TRBV28,TRBD1,TGTGCCAGCAGTTTAAAGAGGACAGGGGTGGAGTACGAGCAGTACTTC,CASSLKRTGVEYEQYF